The present T cell receptor (beta chain) was sequenced within a study of post-analysis software for immune sequencing data. Details on this clonotype: Its antigen is undetermined.

Prepared TCR beta cDNA libraries contained unique molecular identifiers. TCRdb called the PCR reads again in MiXCR, with one record for every CDR3 protein. The table records 700,000 to 900,000 distinct CDR3 sequences, roughly 50% of them present only once. The study, taken as a whole, reports: The study found TRBV5-6, TRBV5-1 and TRBV20-1 among 4 or 5 TRBV segments more frequent in patients than controls. Under the F measure, samples that were prepared in one batch clustered strongly together.

Deletions cut 5 bases from V and 4 bases from J, with 14 bases between. Germline lookup yields CDR1 SNHLY and CDR2 FYNNEI. The CDR3 extends over 15 amino acids. This sequence joins TRBV2 and TRBJ1-4, with D possibly TRBD1 on 5 matching bases. Sequencing was performed on blood. This TCR was recovered from a girl aged 5 to 17 with multiple sclerosis. The CDR3 is CASSPGAKGNEKLFF. The CDR3 DNA reads TGTGCCAGCAGTCCCGGGGCCAAGGGTAATGAAAAACTGTTTTTT.